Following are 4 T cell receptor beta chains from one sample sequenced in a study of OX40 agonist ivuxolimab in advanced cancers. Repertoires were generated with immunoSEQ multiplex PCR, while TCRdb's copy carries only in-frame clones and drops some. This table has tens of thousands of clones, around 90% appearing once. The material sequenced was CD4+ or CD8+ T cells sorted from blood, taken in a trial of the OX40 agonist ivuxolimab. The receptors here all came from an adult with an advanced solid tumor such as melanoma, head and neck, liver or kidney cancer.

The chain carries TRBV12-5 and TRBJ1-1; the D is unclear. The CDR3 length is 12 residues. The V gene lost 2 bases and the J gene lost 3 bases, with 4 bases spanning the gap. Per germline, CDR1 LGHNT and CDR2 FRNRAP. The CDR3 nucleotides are TGTGCTAGTGGTTTGTTGGACACTGAAGCTTTCTTT. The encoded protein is CASGLLDTEAFF.

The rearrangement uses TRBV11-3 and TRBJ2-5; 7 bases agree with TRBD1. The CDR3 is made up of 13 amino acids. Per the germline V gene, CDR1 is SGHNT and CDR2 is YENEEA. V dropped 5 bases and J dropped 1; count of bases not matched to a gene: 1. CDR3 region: CASSTGAQETQYF. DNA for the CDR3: TGTGCCAGCAGCACAGGGGCCCAAGAGACCCAGTACTTC.

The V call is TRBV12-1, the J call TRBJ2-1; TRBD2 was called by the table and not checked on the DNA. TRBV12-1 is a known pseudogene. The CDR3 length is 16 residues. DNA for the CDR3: TGTGCCAGCAGCCACAGTGGACTTAACGGCTACAATGAGCAGTTCTTC. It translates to CASSHSGLNGYNEQFF.

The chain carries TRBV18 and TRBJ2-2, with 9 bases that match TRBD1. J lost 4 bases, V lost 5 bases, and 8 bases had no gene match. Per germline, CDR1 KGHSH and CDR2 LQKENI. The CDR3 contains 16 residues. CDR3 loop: CASSYTGQGPTGELFF. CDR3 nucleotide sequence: TGTGCCAGCTCATATACGGGACAGGGCCCCACCGGGGAGCTGTTTTTT.